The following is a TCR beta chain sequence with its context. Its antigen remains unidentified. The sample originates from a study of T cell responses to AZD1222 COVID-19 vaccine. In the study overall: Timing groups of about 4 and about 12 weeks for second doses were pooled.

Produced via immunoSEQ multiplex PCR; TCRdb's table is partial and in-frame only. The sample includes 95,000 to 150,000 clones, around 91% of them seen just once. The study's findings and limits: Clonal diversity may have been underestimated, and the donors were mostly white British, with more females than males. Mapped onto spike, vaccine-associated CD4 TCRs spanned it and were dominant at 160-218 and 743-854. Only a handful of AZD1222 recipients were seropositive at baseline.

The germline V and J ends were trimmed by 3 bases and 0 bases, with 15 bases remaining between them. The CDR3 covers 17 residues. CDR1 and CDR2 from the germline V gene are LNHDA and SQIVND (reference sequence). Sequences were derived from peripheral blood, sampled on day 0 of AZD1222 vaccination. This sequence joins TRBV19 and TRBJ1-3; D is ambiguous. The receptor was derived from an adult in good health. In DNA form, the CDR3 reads TGTGCCAGTAGTATCTCTGCCAGGCCCTTCTCTGGAAACACCATATATTTT. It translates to CASSISARPFSGNTIYF.